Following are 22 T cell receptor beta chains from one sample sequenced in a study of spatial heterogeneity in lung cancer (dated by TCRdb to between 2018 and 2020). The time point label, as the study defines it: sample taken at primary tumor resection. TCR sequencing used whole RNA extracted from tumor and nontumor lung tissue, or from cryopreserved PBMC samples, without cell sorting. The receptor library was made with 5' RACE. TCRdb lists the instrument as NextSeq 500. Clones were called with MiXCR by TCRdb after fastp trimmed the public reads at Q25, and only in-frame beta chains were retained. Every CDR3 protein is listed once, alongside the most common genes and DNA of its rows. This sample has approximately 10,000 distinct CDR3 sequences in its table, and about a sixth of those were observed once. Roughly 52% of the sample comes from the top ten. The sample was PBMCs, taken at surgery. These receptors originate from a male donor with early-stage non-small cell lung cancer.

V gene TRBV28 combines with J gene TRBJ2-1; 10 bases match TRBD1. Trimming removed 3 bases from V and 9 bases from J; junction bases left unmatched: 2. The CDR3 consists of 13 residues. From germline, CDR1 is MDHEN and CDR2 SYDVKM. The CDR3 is CASSFGDRGEQFF. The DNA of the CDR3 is TGTGCCAGCAGTTTTGGGGACAGGGGTGAGCAGTTCTTC.

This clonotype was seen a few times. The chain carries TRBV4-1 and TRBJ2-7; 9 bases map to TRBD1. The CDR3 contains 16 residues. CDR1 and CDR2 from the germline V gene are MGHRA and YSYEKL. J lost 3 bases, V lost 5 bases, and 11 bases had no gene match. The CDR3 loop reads CASSGTGGGAIYEQYF. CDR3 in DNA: TGCGCCAGCAGCGGAACAGGGGGCGGGGCCATCTACGAGCAGTACTTC.

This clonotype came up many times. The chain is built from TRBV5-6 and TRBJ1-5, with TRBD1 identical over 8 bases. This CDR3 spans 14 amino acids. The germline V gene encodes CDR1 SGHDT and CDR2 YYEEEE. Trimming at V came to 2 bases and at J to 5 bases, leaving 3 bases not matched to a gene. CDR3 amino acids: CASSFGQGYQPQHF. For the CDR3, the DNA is TGTGCCAGCAGCTTCGGACAGGGCTATCAGCCCCAGCATTTT.

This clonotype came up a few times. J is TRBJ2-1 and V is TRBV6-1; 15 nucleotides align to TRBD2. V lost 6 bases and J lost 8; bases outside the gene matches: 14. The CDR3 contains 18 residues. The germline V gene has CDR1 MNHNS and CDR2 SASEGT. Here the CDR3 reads CASRRTSGRASLVDEQFF. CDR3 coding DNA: TGTGCCAGCAGGCGGACTAGCGGGAGGGCCTCCTTAGTGGATGAGCAGTTCTTC.

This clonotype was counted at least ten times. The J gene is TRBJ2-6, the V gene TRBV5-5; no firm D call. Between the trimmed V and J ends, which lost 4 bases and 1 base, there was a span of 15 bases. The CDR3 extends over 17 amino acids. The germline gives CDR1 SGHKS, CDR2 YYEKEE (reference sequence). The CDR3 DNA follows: TGTGCCAGCAGCGAACTATCCAAACTGTCTGGGGCCAACGTCCTGACTTTC. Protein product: CASSELSKLSGANVLTF.

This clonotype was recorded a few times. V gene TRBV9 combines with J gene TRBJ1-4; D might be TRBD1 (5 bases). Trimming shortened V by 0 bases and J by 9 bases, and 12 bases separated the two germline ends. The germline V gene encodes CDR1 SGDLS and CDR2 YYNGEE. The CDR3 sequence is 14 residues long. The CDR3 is CASSVGGVPKKLFF. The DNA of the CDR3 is TGTGCCAGCAGCGTAGGGGGGGTTCCGAAAAAACTGTTTTTT.

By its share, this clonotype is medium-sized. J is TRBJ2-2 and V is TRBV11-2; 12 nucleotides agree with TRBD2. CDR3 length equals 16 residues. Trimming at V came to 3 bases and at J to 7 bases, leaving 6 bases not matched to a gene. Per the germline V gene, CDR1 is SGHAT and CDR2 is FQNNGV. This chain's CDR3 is CASSFLAGGPSGELFF. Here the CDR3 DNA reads TGTGCCAGCAGCTTCCTAGCGGGAGGGCCTAGCGGGGAGCTGTTTTTT.

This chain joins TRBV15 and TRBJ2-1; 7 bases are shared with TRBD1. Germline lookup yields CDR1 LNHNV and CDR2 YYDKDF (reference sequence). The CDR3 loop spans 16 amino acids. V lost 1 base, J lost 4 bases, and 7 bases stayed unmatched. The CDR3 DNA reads TGTGCCACCAGCAGAGCCCGAGGGGGCGGGTACAATGAGCAGTTCTTC. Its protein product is CATSRARGGGYNEQFF.

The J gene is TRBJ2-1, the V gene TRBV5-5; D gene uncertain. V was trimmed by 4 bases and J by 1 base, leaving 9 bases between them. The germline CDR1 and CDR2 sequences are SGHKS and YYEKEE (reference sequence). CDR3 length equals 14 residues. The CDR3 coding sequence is TGTGCCAGCAGCCCGATAAAATCCTACAATGAGCAGTTCTTC. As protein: CASSPIKSYNEQFF.

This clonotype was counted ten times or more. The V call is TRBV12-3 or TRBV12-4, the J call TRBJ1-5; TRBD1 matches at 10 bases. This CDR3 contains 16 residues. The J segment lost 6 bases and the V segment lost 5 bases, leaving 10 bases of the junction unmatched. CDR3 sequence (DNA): TGTGCCAGCAGTAGACAGGGGGCTGGGGTCGGTCAGCCCCAGCATTTT. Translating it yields CASSRQGAGVGQPQHF.

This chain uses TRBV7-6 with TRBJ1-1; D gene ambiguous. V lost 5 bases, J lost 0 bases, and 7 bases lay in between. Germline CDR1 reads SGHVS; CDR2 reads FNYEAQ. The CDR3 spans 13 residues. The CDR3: CASSRRMNTEAFF. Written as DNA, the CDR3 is TGTGCCAGCAGCCGGAGGATGAACACTGAAGCTTTCTTT.

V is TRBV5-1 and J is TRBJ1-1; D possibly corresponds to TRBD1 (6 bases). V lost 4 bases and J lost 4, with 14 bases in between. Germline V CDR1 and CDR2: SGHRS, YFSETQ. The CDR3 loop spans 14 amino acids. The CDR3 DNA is TGCGCCAGCAGCCACAAGACGGACAGCACTGAAGCTTTCTTT. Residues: CASSHKTDSTEAFF.

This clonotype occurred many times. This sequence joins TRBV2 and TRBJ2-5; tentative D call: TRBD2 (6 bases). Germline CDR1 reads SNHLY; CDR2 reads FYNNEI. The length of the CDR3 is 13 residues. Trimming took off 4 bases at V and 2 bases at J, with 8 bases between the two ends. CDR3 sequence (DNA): TGTGCCAGCAGTGTGGACTATCAAGAGACCCAGTACTTC. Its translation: CASSVDYQETQYF.

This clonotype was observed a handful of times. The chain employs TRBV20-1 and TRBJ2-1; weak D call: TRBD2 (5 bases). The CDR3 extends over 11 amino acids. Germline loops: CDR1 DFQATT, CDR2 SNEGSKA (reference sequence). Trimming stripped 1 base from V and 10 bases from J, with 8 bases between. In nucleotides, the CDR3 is TGCAGTGCTAGAGTACAGCGGGAGCAGTTCTTC. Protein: CSARVQREQFF.

CDR3 sequence: CASSQGLPGPYTQYF. The CDR3 DNA follows: TGTGCCAGCAGCCAAGGCCTCCCAGGACCATATACGCAGTATTTT. The chain combines TRBV14 with TRBJ2-3; D unclear. Trimming pared 1 base from V and 7 bases from J, leaving 15 bases between. This CDR3 is 15 amino acids long. Germline values: CDR1 SGHDN, CDR2 FVKESK.

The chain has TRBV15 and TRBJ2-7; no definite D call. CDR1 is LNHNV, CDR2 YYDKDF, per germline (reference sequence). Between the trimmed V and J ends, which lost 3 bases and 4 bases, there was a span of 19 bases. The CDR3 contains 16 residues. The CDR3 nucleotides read TGTGCCACCAGCAGTTATCTAGAGTCCAATTTGTACGAGCAGTACTTC. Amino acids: CATSSYLESNLYEQYF.

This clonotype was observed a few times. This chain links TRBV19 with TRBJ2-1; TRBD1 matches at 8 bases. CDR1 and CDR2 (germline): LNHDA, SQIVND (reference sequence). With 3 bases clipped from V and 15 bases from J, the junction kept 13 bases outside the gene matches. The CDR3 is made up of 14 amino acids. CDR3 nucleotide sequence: TGTGCCAGTAGTATCGGAGGGACAGGCGATAAACTGTTCTTC. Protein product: CASSIGGTGDKLFF.

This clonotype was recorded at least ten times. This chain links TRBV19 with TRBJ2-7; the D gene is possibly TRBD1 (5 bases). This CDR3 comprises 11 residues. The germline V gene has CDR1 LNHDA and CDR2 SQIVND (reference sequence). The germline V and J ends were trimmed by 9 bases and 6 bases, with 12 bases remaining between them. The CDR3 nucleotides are TGTGCCAGCCGTGGTAGGGGCGAGCAGTACTTC. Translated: CASRGRGEQYF.

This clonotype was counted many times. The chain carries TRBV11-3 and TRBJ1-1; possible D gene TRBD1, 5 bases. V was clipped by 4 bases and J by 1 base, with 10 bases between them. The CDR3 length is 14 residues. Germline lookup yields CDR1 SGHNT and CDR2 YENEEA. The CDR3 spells CASSSRGPNTEAFF. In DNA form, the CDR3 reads TGTGCCAGCAGCTCAAGGGGCCCGAACACTGAAGCTTTCTTT.

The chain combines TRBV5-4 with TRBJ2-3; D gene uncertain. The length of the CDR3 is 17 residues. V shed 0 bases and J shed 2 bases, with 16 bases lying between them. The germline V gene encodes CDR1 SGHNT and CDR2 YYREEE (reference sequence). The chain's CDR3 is CASSLGPQTWDTDTQYF. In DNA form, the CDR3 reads TGTGCCAGCAGCTTGGGACCACAGACTTGGGACACAGATACGCAGTATTTT.

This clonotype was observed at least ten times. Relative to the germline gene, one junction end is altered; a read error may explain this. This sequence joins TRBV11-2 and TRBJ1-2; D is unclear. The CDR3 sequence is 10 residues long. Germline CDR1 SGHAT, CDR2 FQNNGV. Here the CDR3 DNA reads TGTGCCAGCACTAACGATGGCTACACCTTC. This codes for CASTNDGYTF.

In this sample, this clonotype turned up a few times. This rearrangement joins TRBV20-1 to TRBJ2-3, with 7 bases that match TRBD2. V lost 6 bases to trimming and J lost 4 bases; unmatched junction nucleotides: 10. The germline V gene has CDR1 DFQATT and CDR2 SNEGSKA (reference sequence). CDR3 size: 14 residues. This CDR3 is CSALTSVQADTQYF. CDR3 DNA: TGCAGTGCACTTACTAGCGTACAGGCAGATACGCAGTATTTT.